The 8 T cell receptor beta chains given below trace back to one sample, sequenced in a study of response to subunit inactivated influenza vaccine (dated by TCRdb to the late 2010s). The library came from RT-PCR. Sequenced on an Illumina HiSeq 2500. TCRdb handled the public reads itself, with Q25 trimming in fastp and clone calling in MiXCR, and kept productive beta chains. A single entry per CDR3 protein holds the most common genes and DNA from its merged rows. For this sample the table gives more than 400,000 distinct CDR3 sequences, of which 10% to 11% were detected only once. The ten largest clonotypes hold approximately 12% of the sample. Interpreted using the paper, the time point label stands for: 40 to 45 days after influenza vaccine administration. Sequences were derived from PBMCs from blood, sampled 45 days after vaccination. The receptors here all came from a man aged 45-65 years who received an inactivated influenza vaccine. Donor details come from another sample of the same person, matched by shared clones.

This clonotype showed up just once. The chain employs TRBV30 and TRBJ2-1; D gene uncertain. Trimming took off 3 bases at V and 2 bases at J, with 8 bases between the two ends. Germline-derived CDR1 and CDR2 are GTSNPN and SVGIG (reference sequence). This CDR3 spans 13 amino acids. In DNA, the CDR3 is TGTGCCTGGAGAGAGCTCCCCTACAATGAGCAGTTCTTC. This codes for CAWRELPYNEQFF.

This clonotype was seen repeatedly, ten times or more. The chain carries TRBV20-1 and TRBJ1-2; no clear D. This CDR3 has 13 residues. V shed 4 bases and J shed 6 bases, with 15 bases lying between them. Germline CDR1 is DFQATT and CDR2 is SNEGSKA (reference sequence). The CDR3 spells CSANRLGRDGYTF. In DNA form, the CDR3 reads TGCAGTGCTAACCGACTGGGAAGGGATGGCTACACCTTC.

J is TRBJ2-7 and V is TRBV20-1; TRBD2 matches 10 bases. V dropped 2 bases and J dropped 2; count of bases not matched to a gene: 6. From germline, CDR1 is DFQATT and CDR2 SNEGSKA (reference sequence). The CDR3 contains 15 residues. CDR3 sequence reads: CSARPLAGGTYEQYF. Here the CDR3 DNA reads TGCAGTGCTAGACCCTTAGCGGGGGGCACCTACGAGCAGTACTTC.

Only a few counts were recorded for this clonotype. The chain employs TRBV29-1 and TRBJ2-1; the D is unclear. The CDR3 covers 12 residues. From germline, CDR1 is SQVTM and CDR2 ANQGSEA. V was shortened by 7 bases and J by 6 bases, with 13 bases between the two germline ends. CDR3 in amino acids: CSALTLGNEQFF. The CDR3 region has the DNA TGCAGCGCCCTTACTTTAGGCAATGAGCAGTTCTTC.

This clonotype came up a few times. The chain links TRBV11-1 to TRBJ2-7; D is ambiguous. Germline values: CDR1 SGHAT, CDR2 FQDESV (reference sequence). V lost 5 bases to trimming and J lost 5 bases, with 19 bases between them. The CDR3 sequence is 15 residues long. The CDR3 here is CASSPSSGFYHEQYF. The CDR3 region has the DNA TGTGCCAGCAGCCCGAGTTCCGGGTTCTACCACGAGCAGTACTTC.

V gene TRBV6-2 or TRBV6-3 combines with J gene TRBJ2-5; D remains unclear. This CDR3 comprises 18 residues. V gave up 1 base and J gave up 1 base, with 19 bases separating them. CDR1 is MNHEY and CDR2 is SVGEGT in the germline V gene. The CDR3 region is CASSYYHVPATGQETQYF. Written as DNA, the CDR3 is TGTGCCAGCAGTTACTATCATGTTCCGGCCACGGGCCAAGAGACCCAGTACTTC.

This clonotype was seen more than once but under ten times. V and J are TRBV12-3 or TRBV12-4 and TRBJ2-2; the D gene is possibly TRBD1 (9 bases). The CDR3 extends over 15 amino acids. The germline V and J ends were trimmed by 10 bases and 4 bases, with 19 bases remaining between them. The CDR3 nucleotides are TGTGCCATCCGGGGGGGGACAGGGAGCACCGGGGAGCTGTTTTTT. Its protein product is CAIRGGTGSTGELFF.

This clonotype was counted between two and nine times. The V gene is TRBV20-1, the J gene TRBJ2-7, with a tentative D call TRBD1 (7 bases). CDR1 and CDR2 from the germline V gene are DFQATT and SNEGSKA (reference sequence). CDR3 size: 12 residues. V lost 5 bases and J lost 2, with 10 bases in between. DNA of the CDR3: TGCAGTGCTGGCAGGGGGGCCTACGAGCAGTACTTC. Its protein product is CSAGRGAYEQYF.